This T cell receptor beta chain is drawn from a study of blood T cell repertoires in COVID-19. This table comes from immunoSEQ multiplex PCR, and its TCRdb copy is limited to in-frame clones, with some not included. The sample holds almost 250,000 clones, more than 75% seen once. The V gene's germline CDR1 is MNHEY and CDR2 SVGAGI. The CDR3 runs to 12 residues. J lost 8 bases, V lost 7 bases, and 7 bases had no gene match. The receptor's source is a woman in her sixties or seventies who had recovered from COVID-19. This chain joins TRBV6-5 and TRBJ1-2; 7 bases fit TRBD1. Sequenced input: peripheral blood. The CDR3 loop reads CASTPDRVGYTF. As DNA, the CDR3 is TGTGCCAGCACCCCCGACAGGGTAGGCTACACCTTC.